Each of the 2 T cell receptor beta chains below was sequenced from the same sample in a study of blood T cells in healthy people across ages. Together with a sample-barcoded 5' primer, a J-beta primer mix was included in a second PCR lasting roughly 6 to 12 cycles. TCRdb reprocessed the 5' RACE reads with MiXCR, giving one entry per CDR3 protein. Counted here are over 1,500,000 distinct CDR3 sequences, 49% occurring once; the ten biggest clones make up approximately 2.1%. Sequencing was performed on blood. These receptors originate from a woman between 40 and 55 years old in good health.

This sequence joins TRBV4-2 and TRBJ2-4; no clear D. The J call may be faulty, since TRBJ2-7 better matches the DNA end. The CDR3 sequence is 14 residues long. Looked up from germline, CDR1 is LGHNA and CDR2 is YNFKEQ. CDR3 protein: CASSQDCEHYEQYF. The CDR3 region has the DNA TGTGCCAGCAGCCAAGATTGTGAGCACTACGAGCAGTACTTC.

The chain couples TRBV6-2 or TRBV6-3 to TRBJ1-5; TRBD1 aligns across 8 bases. V shed 2 bases, J shed 4 bases, and the junction held 4 bases outside the gene matches. The CDR3 is 15 amino acids. Germline values: CDR1 MNHEY, CDR2 SVGEGT. The CDR3 nucleotides are TGTGCCAGCAGTTACGACAGGGGTGGGAATCAGCCCCAGCATTTT. As protein: CASSYDRGGNQPQHF.